This T cell receptor beta chain was identified in a study of vaccination effects on CD4 cells after COVID-19. On the study more broadly: The second dose preceded post-vaccine samples by a median of 72 days. General study points: Infection-derived and vaccine-derived clones contracted markedly late after vaccination.

There are 16 residues in the CDR3. Germline assignment: CDR1 KGHSH and CDR2 LQKENI. V was pared by 3 bases and J by 0 bases, with 3 bases of the junction left unmatched. To note about this clone: The antigen is undetermined.

Here immunoSEQ multiplex PCR was the method, and the copy in TCRdb shows in-frame clones only, minus some. The table includes 55,000 to 70,000 clones, 76% detected once. Prior to sequencing, the ViraFEST assay stimulated PBMC with viral peptide pools, which expanded the antigen-specific CD4+ T cells. At the end of around 11 days of culture, CD4+ T cells were isolated. All participants had two doses of either the BNT162b2 or mRNA-1273 vaccine. Each culture had half its medium swapped for IL-2 medium on days 3 and 7. The receptor was derived from a human donor who received a COVID-19 vaccine. V usage is TRBV18 and J usage is TRBJ2-2; 8 bases fit TRBD2. Sequencing used CD4+ T cells from PBMCs cultured with HCoV-OC43 spike peptides, obtained after COVID-19 vaccination. The subset was: HCoV-OC43 spike overlapping peptide pool stimulation. The CDR3 nucleotides are TGTGCCAGCTCACCTCTACTAGCGGCGAACACCGGGGAGCTGTTTTTT. It yields the protein CASSPLLAANTGELFF.